These T cell receptor beta chains were read from a single sample in a study of PD-1 blockade in classical Hodgkin lymphoma. The method was immunoSEQ multiplex PCR; TCRdb's version includes in-frame clones alone and lacks a portion of them. The sample gives 25,000 to 35,000 clones, about 88% of which show up once; around 0.85% is in the top ten. The sample in question was CD4+ T cells from blood, obtained before the fourth cycle of nivolumab. These receptors were obtained from a human donor with classical Hodgkin lymphoma. Both conserved end residues are part of each CDR3. A D gene is named only where the DNA matches it firmly. Size tells how often a clone was seen (once, few, many) or the class of an expanded clone, and some rows leave it out.

-,TRBV5-1,-,TRBJ2-1,CASSGPLAAEQFF,TGCGCCAGCAGCGGTCCTCTGGCGGCTGAGCAGTTCTTC
TRBD1,TRBV6-4,-,TRBJ1-1,CASSGSRGLYTEAFF,TGTGCCAGCAGTGGATCCAGGGGGCTCTACACTGAAGCTTTCTTT
-,TRBV28,-,TRBJ1-2,CASSLGGVANYGYTF,TGTGCCAGCAGCCTCGGGGGAGTAGCTAACTATGGCTACACCTTC
TRBD2,TRBV29-1,-,TRBJ2-4,CSVVASGGLNIQYF,TGCAGCGTTGTGGCTAGCGGGGGGCTAAACATTCAGTACTTC
TRBD1,TRBV7-9,-,TRBJ1-5,CASTSGTGEFNQPQHF,TGTGCCAGCACCTCGGGAACAGGGGAGTTCAATCAGCCCCAGCATTTT
-,TRBV28,-,TRBJ1-2,CASTSLGTYGYTF,TGTGCCAGCACCTCCCTCGGGACCTATGGCTACACCTTC
TRBD2,TRBV28,-,TRBJ2-7,CASSTRLAPHEQYF,TGTGCCAGCAGTACCCGACTAGCTCCTCACGAGCAGTACTTC
TRBD1,TRBV5-1,once,TRBJ1-1,CASSLQGIGNTEAFF,TGCGCCAGCAGCTTACAGGGGATAGGGAACACTGAAGCTTTCTTT
TRBD1,TRBV5-1,-,TRBJ1-4,CASSWGQGQNEKLFF,TGCGCCAGCAGCTGGGGACAGGGGCAAAATGAAAAACTGTTTTTT
-,TRBV19,few,TRBJ1-1,CARGEAFF,TGTGCCAGGGGAGAAGCTTTCTTT
-,TRBV6-1,-,TRBJ2-2,CASRIKLATGELFF,TGTGCCAGCAGAATTAAACTAGCAACCGGGGAGCTGTTTTTT
-,TRBV27,-,TRBJ2-5,CASSLTLYQETQYF,TGTGCCAGCAGTTTAACCCTCTACCAAGAGACCCAGTACTTC
TRBD1,TRBV11-3,-,TRBJ2-7,CASSFSSGQGVEQYF,TGTGCCAGCAGCTTTTCATCGGGACAGGGGGTCGAGCAGTACTTC
TRBD1,TRBV5-1,-,TRBJ2-2,CASSLVQGQAGELFF,TGCGCCAGCAGCTTGGTCCAGGGACAGGCCGGGGAGCTGTTTTTT
-,TRBV7-9,-,TRBJ2-1,CASSLWGNEQFF,TGTGCCAGCAGCTTATGGGGGAATGAGCAGTTCTTC
-,TRBV9,-,TRBJ2-7,CASSVGAGPYEQYF,TGTGCCAGCAGCGTAGGAGCCGGCCCCTACGAGCAGTACTTC
TRBD1,TRBV5-4,-,TRBJ2-5,CASSLIGTGGKETQYF,TGTGCCAGCAGCTTGATTGGGACAGGAGGGAAAGAGACCCAGTACTTC
-,TRBV2,once,TRBJ2-1,CASSPLAGASYNEQFF,TGTGCCAGCAGCCCCCTCGCCGGGGCCTCCTACAATGAGCAGTTCTTC
-,TRBV21-1,-,TRBJ1-4,CASSKGEAPHTTNEKLFF,TGTGCCAGCAGCAAAGGGGAAGCCCCCCACACAACTAATGAAAAACTGTTTTTT
-,TRBV18,-,TRBJ1-1,CASSPPGFLRGTEAFF,TGTGCCAGCTCACCACCTGGTTTCCTTAGGGGCACTGAAGCTTTCTTT
TRBD1,TRBV7-2,-,TRBJ1-3,CASSLQTGAGNTIYF,TGTGCCAGCAGCCTCCAGACAGGGGCCGGAAACACCATATATTTT
TRBD1,TRBV10-3,-,TRBJ1-1,CAIGRTGGMNTEAFF,TGTGCCATCGGACGGACAGGGGGCATGAACACTGAAGCTTTCTTT
-,TRBV19,-,TRBJ1-6,CASSSFRATVNSPLHF,TGTGCCAGTAGTAGCTTTCGGGCCACGGTTAATTCACCCCTCCACTTT
-,TRBV6-1,once,TRBJ1-2,CASRPSNYGYTF,TGTGCCAGCAGACCCAGCAACTATGGCTACACCTTC
-,TRBV14,-,TRBJ1-2,CASSQDEAQGSLDYGYTF,TGTGCCAGCAGCCAAGATGAGGCCCAGGGGAGCTTGGACTATGGCTACACCTTC
-,TRBV28,-,TRBJ2-2,CASSGTPVLGELFF,TGTGCCAGCAGTGGTACTCCGGTACTCGGGGAGCTGTTTTTT
-,TRBV29-1,-,TRBJ1-4,CSAQGQMNEKLFF,TGCAGCGCCCAGGGGCAGATGAATGAAAAACTGTTTTTT
-,TRBV4-3,-,TRBJ1-4,CASSQSATGPANEKLFF,TGCGCCAGCAGCCAATCTGCTACAGGGCCAGCGAATGAAAAACTGTTTTTT
-,TRBV19,-,TRBJ1-2,CASSIAWAGYTF,TGTGCCAGTAGTATAGCTTGGGCCGGCTACACCTTC
-,TRBV19,few,TRBJ2-2,CASSISRGSDGELFF,TGTGCCAGTAGTATCTCAAGGGGGTCCGACGGGGAGCTGTTTTTT
-,TRBV6-4,-,TRBJ2-3,CASSGSGLGTDTQYF,TGTGCCAGCAGTGGGTCAGGGCTCGGCACAGATACGCAGTATTTT
-,TRBV10-3,-,TRBJ1-3,CAISARGALAGNTIYF,TGTGCCATCAGTGCGCGGGGGGCATTAGCTGGAAACACCATATATTTT
-,TRBV19,-,TRBJ2-1,CASGVPGLLYNEQFF,TGTGCCAGTGGGGTCCCAGGGTTATTGTACAATGAGCAGTTCTTC
-,TRBV27,-,TRBJ2-3,CASSLHYSTDTQYF,TGTGCCAGCAGTTTACACTACAGCACAGATACGCAGTATTTT
TRBD1,TRBV7-2,-,TRBJ1-2,CASSRTGIGGYTF,TGTGCCAGCAGCCGGACAGGGATTGGTGGCTACACCTTC
-,TRBV6-5,-,TRBJ1-2,CASSQSQLYGYTF,TGTGCCAGCAGTCAGTCCCAGTTATATGGCTACACCTTC
-,TRBV10-3,-,TRBJ2-2,CAIKRALSLDTGELFF,TGTGCCATCAAAAGGGCCTTATCTTTGGACACCGGGGAGCTGTTTTTT
-,TRBV19,-,TRBJ2-3,CASSMGVTRSDTQYF,TGTGCCAGTAGTATGGGTGTGACCCGGTCGGATACGCAGTATTTT
-,TRBV4-2,-,TRBJ2-2,CASSQVQGTNTGELFF,TGTGCCAGCAGCCAAGTTCAGGGTACGAACACCGGGGAGCTGTTTTTT
TRBD1,TRBV7-9,once,TRBJ2-5,CASSSEGQGGGETQYF,TGTGCCAGCAGCTCAGAAGGACAGGGTGGTGGAGAGACCCAGTACTTC
-,TRBV11-2,few,TRBJ1-2,CASSALQSPNYGYTF,TGTGCCAGCAGCGCCCTTCAGAGCCCTAACTATGGCTACACCTTC
-,TRBV5-1,-,TRBJ1-2,CASSSTGNYGYTF,TGCGCCAGCAGCTCGACCGGAAACTATGGCTACACCTTC
-,TRBV19,-,TRBJ1-4,CASTQANEKLFF,TGTGCCAGTACCCAGGCAAATGAAAAACTGTTTTTT
TRBD1,TRBV6-1,-,TRBJ2-5,CASMHRGRETQYF,TGTGCCAGCATGCACAGGGGGCGGGAGACCCAGTACTTC
-,TRBV5-6,-,TRBJ2-3,CASSLVLITDTQYF,TGTGCCAGCAGCTTGGTACTGATCACAGATACGCAGTATTTT
TRBD1,TRBV9,-,TRBJ1-6,CASSVGQGVGNSPLHF,TGTGCCAGCAGCGTAGGACAGGGGGTTGGTAATTCACCCCTCCACTTT
TRBD1,TRBV18,-,TRBJ2-7,CASSPPGQANSYEQYF,TGTGCCAGCTCACCACCGGGACAGGCGAACTCCTACGAGCAGTACTTC
-,TRBV30,-,TRBJ2-5,CASSEGGWGETQYF,TGTGCCTCGAGTGAGGGGGGCTGGGGGGAGACCCAGTACTTC
TRBD1,TRBV19,-,TRBJ2-7,CASSMGQSPYEQYF,TGTGCCAGTAGTATGGGACAGTCCCCCTACGAGCAGTACTTC
TRBD1,TRBV5-6,-,TRBJ2-5,CASSLKGAGETQYF,TGTGCCAGCAGCTTGAAGGGGGCTGGGGAGACCCAGTACTTC
TRBD2,TRBV7-3,-,TRBJ2-1,CASSASGGANEQFF,TGTGCCAGCAGCGCTAGCGGGGGGGCAAATGAGCAGTTCTTC
TRBD1,TRBV7-6,-,TRBJ2-7,CASSFAGTGLYEQYF,TGTGCCAGCAGCTTTGCCGGGACAGGTCTCTACGAGCAGTACTTC
-,TRBV7-9,-,TRBJ2-5,CASSLGEVPVQTQYF,TGTGCCAGCAGCTTAGGTGAGGTCCCGGTCCAGACCCAGTACTTC
TRBD1,TRBV4-2,-,TRBJ1-5,CASSHITGADQPQHF,TGTGCCAGCAGCCATATTACAGGGGCCGATCAGCCCCAGCATTTT
-,TRBV5-4,-,TRBJ2-5,CASSLDNTAETQYF,TGTGCCAGCAGCTTGGACAACACAGCGGAGACCCAGTACTTC
TRBD1,TRBV7-2,-,TRBJ1-2,CASSLGAGGYYGYTF,TGTGCCAGCAGCTTAGGGGCAGGGGGCTATTATGGCTACACCTTC
-,TRBV15,-,TRBJ2-2,CATSRGVLNTGELFF,TGTGCCACCAGCAGGGGGGTTCTGAACACCGGGGAGCTGTTTTTT
-,TRBV11-2,-,TRBJ2-1,CASSLVGSGRNEQFF,TGTGCCAGCAGCTTAGTCGGTAGCGGAAGGAATGAGCAGTTCTTC
TRBD1,TRBV9,few,TRBJ1-1,CASSSYRGTDTEAFF,TGTGCCAGCAGCTCATACAGGGGTACAGACACTGAAGCTTTCTTT
-,TRBV7-2,-,TRBJ1-5,CASSFSLGVQPQHF,TGTGCCAGCAGCTTCTCTCTAGGGGTTCAGCCCCAGCATTTT